This entry features one TCR beta chain sequence. Clones were read by immunoSEQ multiplex PCR, and TCRdb kept only the in-frame ones, dropping some. The table lists tens of thousands of clones, about nine tenths of them singletons. This entry is derived from a study of blood T cell repertoires in COVID-19. Study-level information: COVID-19 samples collected from the United States, Italy and Spain covered acute and convalescent phases.

V was shortened by 3 bases and J by 0 bases, with 6 bases between the two germline ends. The germline V gene has CDR1 SGHKS and CDR2 YYEKEE (reference sequence). The CDR3 is 13 residues long. Sample: peripheral blood. The sequence came from a human donor in a cohort sampled during active COVID-19. The rearrangement links TRBV5-5 to TRBJ1-1; D not resolved. CDR3 DNA sequence: TGTGCCAGCAGCTCGCCGGTGAACACTGAAGCTTTCTTT. Translated, it gives CASSSPVNTEAFF. The whole variable domain, filled in from reference TRBV5-5 and TRBJ1-1, reads DAGVTQSPTHLIKTRGQQVTLRCSPISGHKSVSWYQQVLGQGPQFIFQYYEKEERGRGNFPDRFSARQFPNYSSELNVNALLLGDSALYLCASSSPVNTEAFFGQGTRLTVV.